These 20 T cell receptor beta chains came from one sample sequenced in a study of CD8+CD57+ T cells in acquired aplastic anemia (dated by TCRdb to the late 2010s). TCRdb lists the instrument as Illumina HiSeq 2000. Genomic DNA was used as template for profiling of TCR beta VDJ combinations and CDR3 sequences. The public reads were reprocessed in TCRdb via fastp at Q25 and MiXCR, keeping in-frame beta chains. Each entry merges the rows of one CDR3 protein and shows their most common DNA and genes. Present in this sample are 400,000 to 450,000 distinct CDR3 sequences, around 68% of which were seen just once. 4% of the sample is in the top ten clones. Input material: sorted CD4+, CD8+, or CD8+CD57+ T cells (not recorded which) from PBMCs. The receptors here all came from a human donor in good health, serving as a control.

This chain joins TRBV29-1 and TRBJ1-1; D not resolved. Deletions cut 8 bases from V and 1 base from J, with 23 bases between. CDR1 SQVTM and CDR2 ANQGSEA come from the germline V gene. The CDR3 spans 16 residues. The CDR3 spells CSIKDCRRKRNTEAFF. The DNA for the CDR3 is TGCAGCATCAAAGATTGCAGGAGGAAGCGGAACACTGAAGCTTTCTTT.

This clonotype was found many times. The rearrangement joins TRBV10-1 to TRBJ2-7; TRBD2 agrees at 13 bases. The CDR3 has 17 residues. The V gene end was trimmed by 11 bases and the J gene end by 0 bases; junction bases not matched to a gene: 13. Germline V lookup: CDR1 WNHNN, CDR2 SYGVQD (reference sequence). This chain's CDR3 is CADYPGLAGDSSYEQYF. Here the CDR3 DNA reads TGCGCCGATTACCCCGGACTAGCGGGGGACTCCTCCTACGAGCAGTACTTC.

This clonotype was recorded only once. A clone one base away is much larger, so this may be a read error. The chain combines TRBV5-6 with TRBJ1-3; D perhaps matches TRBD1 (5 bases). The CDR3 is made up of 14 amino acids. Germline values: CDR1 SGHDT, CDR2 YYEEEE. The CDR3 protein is CASSTLDIGSTIYF. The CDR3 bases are TGTGCCAGCAGCACCCTGGACATAGGAAGCACCATATATTTT.

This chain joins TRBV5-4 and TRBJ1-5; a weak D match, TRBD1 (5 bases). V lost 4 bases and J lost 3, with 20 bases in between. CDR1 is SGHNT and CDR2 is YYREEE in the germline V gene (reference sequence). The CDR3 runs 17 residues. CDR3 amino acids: CASSRRDPAGYNQPQHF. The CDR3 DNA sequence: TGTGCCAGCAGCCGACGGGACCCGGCAGGTTACAATCAGCCCCAGCATTTT. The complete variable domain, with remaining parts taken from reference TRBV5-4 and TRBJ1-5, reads ETGVTQSPTHLIKTRGQQVTLRCSSQSGHNTVSWYQQALGQGPQFIFQYYREEENGRGNFPPRFSGLQFPNYSSELNVNALELDDSALYLCASSRRDPAGYNQPQHFGDGTRLSIL.

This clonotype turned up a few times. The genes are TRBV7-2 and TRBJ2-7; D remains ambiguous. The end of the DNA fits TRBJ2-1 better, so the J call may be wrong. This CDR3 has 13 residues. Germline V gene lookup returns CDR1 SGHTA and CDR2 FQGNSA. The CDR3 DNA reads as TGTGCCAGCAGCTTAAGGGCGTCGAATGAGCAGTTCTTC. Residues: CASSLRASNEQFF.

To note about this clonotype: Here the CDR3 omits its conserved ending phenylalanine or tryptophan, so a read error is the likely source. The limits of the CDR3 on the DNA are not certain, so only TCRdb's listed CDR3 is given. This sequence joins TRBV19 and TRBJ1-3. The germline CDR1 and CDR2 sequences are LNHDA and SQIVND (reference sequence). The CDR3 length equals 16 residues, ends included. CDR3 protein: CASSISRPGPYEQYFV.

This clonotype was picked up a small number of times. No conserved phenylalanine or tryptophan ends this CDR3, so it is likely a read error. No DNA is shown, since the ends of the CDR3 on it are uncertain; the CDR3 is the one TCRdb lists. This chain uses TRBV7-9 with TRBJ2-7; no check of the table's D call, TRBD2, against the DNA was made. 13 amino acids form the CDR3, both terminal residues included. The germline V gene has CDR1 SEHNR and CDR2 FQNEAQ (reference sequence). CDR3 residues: CASSLAGGAGNEQ.

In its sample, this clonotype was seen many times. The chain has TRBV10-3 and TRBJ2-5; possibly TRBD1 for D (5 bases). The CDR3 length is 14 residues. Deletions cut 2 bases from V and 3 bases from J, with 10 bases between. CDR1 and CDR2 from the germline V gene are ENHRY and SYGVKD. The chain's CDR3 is CAISEGKGEETQYF. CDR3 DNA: TGTGCCATCAGTGAGGGGAAAGGGGAAGAGACCCAGTACTTC.

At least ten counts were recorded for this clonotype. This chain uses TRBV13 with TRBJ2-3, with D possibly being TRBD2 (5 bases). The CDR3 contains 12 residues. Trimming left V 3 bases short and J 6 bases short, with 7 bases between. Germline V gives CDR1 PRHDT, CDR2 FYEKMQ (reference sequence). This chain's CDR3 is CASSFLADTQYF. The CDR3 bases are TGTGCCAGCAGCTTTTTAGCGGATACGCAGTATTTT.

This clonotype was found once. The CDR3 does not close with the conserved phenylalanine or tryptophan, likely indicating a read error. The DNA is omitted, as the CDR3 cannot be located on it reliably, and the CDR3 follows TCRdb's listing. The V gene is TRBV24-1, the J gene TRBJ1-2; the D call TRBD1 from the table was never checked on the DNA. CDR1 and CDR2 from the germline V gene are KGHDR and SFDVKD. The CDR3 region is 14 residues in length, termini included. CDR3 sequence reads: CATSDTGHPEGYTY.

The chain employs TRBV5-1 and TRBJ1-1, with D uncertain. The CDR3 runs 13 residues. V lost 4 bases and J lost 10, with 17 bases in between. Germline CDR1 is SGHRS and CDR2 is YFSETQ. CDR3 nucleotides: TGCGCCAGCAGCGCAAGTACCAATAAGGGAGCTTTCTTT. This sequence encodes CASSASTNKGAFF.

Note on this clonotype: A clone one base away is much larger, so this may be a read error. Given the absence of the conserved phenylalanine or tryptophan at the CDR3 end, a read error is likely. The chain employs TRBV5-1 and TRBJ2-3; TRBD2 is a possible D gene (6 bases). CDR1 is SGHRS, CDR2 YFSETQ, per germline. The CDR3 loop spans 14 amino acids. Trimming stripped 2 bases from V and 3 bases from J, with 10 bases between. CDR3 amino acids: CASSFRDSTDTQYS. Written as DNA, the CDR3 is TGCGCCAGCAGCTTCCGGGACTCAACAGATACGCAGTATTCT.

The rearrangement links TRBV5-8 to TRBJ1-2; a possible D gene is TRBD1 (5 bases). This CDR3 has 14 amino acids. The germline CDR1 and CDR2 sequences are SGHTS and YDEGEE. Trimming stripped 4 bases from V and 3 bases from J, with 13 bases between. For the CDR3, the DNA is TGTGCCAGCAGCCCAGCGGGGGAGTACTATGGCTACACCTTC. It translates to CASSPAGEYYGYTF.

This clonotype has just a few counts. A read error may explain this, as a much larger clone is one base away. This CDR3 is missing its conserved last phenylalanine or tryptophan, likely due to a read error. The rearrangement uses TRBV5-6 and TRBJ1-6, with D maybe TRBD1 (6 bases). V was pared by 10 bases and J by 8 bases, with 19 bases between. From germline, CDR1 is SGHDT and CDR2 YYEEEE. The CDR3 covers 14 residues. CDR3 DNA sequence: TGTGCCTGGAGTACAGGGATTGAGGATTCACCCCTCCACCTT. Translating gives CAWSTGIEDSPLHL.

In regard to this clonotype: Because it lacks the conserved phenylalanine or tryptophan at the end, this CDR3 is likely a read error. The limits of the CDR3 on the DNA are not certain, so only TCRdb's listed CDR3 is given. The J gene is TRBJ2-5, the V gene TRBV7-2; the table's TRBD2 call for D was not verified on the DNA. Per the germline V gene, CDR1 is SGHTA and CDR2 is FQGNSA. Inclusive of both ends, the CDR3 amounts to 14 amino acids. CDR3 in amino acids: CASSPRNYEQYFWL.

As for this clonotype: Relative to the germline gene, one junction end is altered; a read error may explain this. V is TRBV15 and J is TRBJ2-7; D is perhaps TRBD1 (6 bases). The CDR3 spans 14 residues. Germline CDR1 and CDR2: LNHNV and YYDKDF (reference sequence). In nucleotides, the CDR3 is TGTGCCACCAGCAGAGGGGGGCGGGCGACACTGCGGGCCTTC. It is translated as CATSRGGRATLRAF.

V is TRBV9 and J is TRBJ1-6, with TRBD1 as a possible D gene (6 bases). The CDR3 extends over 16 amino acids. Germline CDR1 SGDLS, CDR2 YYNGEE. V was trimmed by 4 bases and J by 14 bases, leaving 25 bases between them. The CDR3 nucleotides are TGTGCCAGCAGCCGGGGGGGCGGAAACACCATATATTCCCTCCACTTT. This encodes CASSRGGGNTIYSLHF.

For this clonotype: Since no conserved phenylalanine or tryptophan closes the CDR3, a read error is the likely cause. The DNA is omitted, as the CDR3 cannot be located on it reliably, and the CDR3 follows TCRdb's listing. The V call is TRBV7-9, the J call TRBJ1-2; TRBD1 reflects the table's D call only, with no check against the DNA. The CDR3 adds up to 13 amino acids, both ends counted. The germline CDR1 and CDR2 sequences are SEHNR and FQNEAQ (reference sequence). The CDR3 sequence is CASSFPSGGGHGY.

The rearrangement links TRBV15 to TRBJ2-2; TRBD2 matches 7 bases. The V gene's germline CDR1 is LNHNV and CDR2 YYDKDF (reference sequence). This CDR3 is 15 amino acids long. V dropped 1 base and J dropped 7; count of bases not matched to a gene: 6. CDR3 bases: TGTGCCACCAGCAGAGGCGGGAGATACGGCGGGGAGCTGTTTTTT. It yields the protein CATSRGGRYGGELFF.

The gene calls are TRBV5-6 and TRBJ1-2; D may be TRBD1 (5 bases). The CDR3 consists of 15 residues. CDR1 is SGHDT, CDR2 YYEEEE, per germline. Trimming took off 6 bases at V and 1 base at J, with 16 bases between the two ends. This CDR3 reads CASTLGTDNNYGYTF. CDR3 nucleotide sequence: TGTGCCAGCACTTTGGGGACCGATAATAACTATGGCTACACCTTC.